This TCR beta chain was retrieved from a study of CD8 T cells in ankylosing spondylitis. Study-wide points: Existing reports had already noted some motif variants in reactive arthritis synovial fluid and blood. The clones that were linked to disease were reported to be significantly enriched in matched synovial fluid samples from ankylosing spondylitis patients.

Libraries of TCR beta came from quantitative 5'-RACE with molecular barcodes. Each CDR3 protein gets one entry after TCRdb re-called the 5' RACE reads with MiXCR. The table includes about 240,000 distinct CDR3 sequences, 7% to 10% detected once. In its sample, this clonotype was seen a few times. As yet, its antigen is unknown. The sample taken for sequencing was blood, either unsorted or a sorted T cell fraction (not recorded which). The receptor was derived from a female donor with ankylosing spondylitis or in good health (not recorded which).

CDR3 sequence reads: CASSLAVAEETQYF. In nucleotides, the CDR3 is TGTGCCAGCAGCTTAGCCGTGGCGGAAGAGACCCAGTACTTC. The chain carries TRBV7-8 and TRBJ2-5; no reliable D call. Trimming pared 0 bases from V and 3 bases from J, leaving 8 bases between. This CDR3 spans 14 amino acids. Germline V gene lookup returns CDR1 SGHVS and CDR2 FQNEAQ. Full variable domain (rest looked up from reference TRBV7-8 and TRBJ2-5): GAGVSQSPRYKVAKRGQDVALRCDPISGHVSLFWYQQALGQGPEFLTYFQNEAQLDKSGLPSDRFFAERPEGSVSTLKIQRTQQEDSAVYLCASSLAVAEETQYFGPGTRLLVL.